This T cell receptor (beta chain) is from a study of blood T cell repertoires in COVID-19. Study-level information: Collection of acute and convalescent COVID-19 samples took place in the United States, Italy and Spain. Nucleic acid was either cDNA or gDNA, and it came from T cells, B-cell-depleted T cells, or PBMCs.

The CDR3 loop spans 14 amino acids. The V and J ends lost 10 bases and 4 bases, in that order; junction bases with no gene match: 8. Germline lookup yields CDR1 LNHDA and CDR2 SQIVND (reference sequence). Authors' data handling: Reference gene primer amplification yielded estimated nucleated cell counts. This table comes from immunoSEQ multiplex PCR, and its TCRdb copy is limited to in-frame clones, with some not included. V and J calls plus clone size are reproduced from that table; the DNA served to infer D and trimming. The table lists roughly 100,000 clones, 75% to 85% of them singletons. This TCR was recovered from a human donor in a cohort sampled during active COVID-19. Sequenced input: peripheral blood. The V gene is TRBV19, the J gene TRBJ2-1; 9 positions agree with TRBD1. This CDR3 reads CATKTGGAYNEQFF. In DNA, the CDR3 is TGTGCCACCAAAACAGGGGGCGCGTACAATGAGCAGTTCTTC.